This TCR beta chain emerged from a study of shared clonotypes between healthy human individuals. The method was immunoSEQ multiplex PCR; TCRdb's version includes in-frame clones alone and lacks a portion of them. Here the sample spans approximately 1,500,000 clones, about 96% being singletons. The germline CDR1 and CDR2 sequences are SGHKS and YYEKEE (reference sequence). This CDR3 contains 10 residues. Trimming removed 0 bases from V and 6 bases from J, with 0 bases in between. The chain couples TRBV5-5 to TRBJ2-5; no clear D. This TCR was sampled from a man aged 25-45 years in good health. Sample: naive CD4+ T cells sorted from blood. The subset was: CD45RA+ positively selected. The CDR3 here is CASSLETQYF. The CDR3 DNA reads as TGTGCCAGCAGCTTGGAGACCCAGTACTTC.